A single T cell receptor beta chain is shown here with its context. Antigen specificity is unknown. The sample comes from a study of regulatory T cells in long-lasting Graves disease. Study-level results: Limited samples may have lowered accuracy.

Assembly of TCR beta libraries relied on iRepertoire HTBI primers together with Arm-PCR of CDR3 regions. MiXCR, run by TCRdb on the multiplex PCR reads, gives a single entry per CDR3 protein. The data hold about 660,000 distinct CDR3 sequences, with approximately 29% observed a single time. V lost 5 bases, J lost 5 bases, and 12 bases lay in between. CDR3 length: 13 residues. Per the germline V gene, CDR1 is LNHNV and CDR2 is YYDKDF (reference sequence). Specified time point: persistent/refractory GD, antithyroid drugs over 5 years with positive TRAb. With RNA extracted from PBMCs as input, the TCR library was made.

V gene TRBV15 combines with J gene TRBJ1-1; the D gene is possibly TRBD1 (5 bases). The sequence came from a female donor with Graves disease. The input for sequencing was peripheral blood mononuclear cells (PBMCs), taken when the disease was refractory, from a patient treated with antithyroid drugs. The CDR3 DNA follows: TGTGCCACCAGCCAAGGGAGGGGTACTGAAGCTTTCTTT. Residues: CATSQGRGTEAFF. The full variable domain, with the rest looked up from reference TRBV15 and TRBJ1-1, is DAMVIQNPRYQVTQFGKPVTLSCSQTLNHNVMYWYQQKSSQAPKLLFHYYDKDFNNEADTPDNFQSRRPNTSFCFLDIRSPGLGDTAMYLCATSQGRGTEAFFGQGTRLTVV.